The 27 T cell receptor beta chains listed next were all sequenced from one sample in a study of blood T cell repertoires in COVID-19. Profiling relied on immunoSEQ multiplex PCR, and the TCRdb table lists in-frame clones only, not all of them. This sample has about 27,000 clones, with over 75% found just once. The material sequenced was peripheral blood. The origin of the receptors is a human donor with active COVID-19. The donor label of this sample is uncertain.

The chain recombines TRBV10-3 with TRBJ2-7; TRBD2 matches at 10 bases. The V and J ends lost 2 bases and 1 base, in that order; junction bases with no gene match: 8. Germline CDR1 is ENHRY and CDR2 is SYGVKD. The CDR3 spans 17 residues. In DNA form, the CDR3 reads TGTGCCATCAGTGAGCTAGCGGGAGTACCCTTTTCCTACGAGCAGTACTTC. Amino acid sequence: CAISELAGVPFSYEQYF.

The genes are TRBV2 and TRBJ2-7, with 9 bases lining up with TRBD2. Trimming took 5 bases from V and 4 from J; bases not matched to a gene: 9. This CDR3 comprises 15 residues. In germline, CDR1 is SNHLY, CDR2 FYNNEI. The CDR3 DNA reads TGTGCCAGCAGTCTGGGGCTAGCGGGGACGTACGAGCAGTACTTC. This gives the protein CASSLGLAGTYEQYF.

This chain links TRBV7-8 with TRBJ1-3; 7 positions match TRBD1. Losses at the gene ends were 5 bases for V and 2 bases for J; bases not matched to a gene: 3. Germline V gene data show CDR1 as SGHVS and CDR2 as FQNEAQ. The CDR3 is 14 amino acids. The CDR3 loop reads CASSVGTAGNTIYF. The CDR3 region has the DNA TGTGCCAGCAGCGTGGGGACAGCTGGAAACACCATATATTTT.

This clone was detected only a few times. V usage is TRBV2 and J usage is TRBJ2-7, with 10 bases aligning to TRBD1. J was trimmed by 7 bases and V by 7 bases; bases with no gene match: 16. Germline values: CDR1 SNHLY, CDR2 FYNNEI. This CDR3 contains 16 residues. This CDR3 reads CASILSRDRGLGEQYF. DNA for the CDR3: TGTGCCAGCATCCTGAGCCGGGACAGGGGCCTAGGAGAGCAGTACTTC.

This chain links TRBV20-1 with TRBJ2-5, with D unresolved. Trimming took off 6 bases at V and 4 bases at J, with 9 bases between the two ends. The CDR3 spans 11 residues. Germline CDR1 DFQATT, CDR2 SNEGSKA (reference sequence). CDR3 loop: CSAPLGETQYF. The CDR3 bases are TGCAGTGCGCCCCTCGGAGAGACCCAGTACTTC.

V and J are TRBV11-2 and TRBJ2-3, with D tentatively TRBD1 (6 bases). Germline V gives CDR1 SGHAT, CDR2 FQNNGV. The CDR3 is 15 residues long. V gave up 0 bases and J gave up 3 bases, with 10 bases separating them. This chain's CDR3 is CASSLEGAPTDTQYF. The CDR3 nucleotides read TGTGCCAGCAGCTTAGAGGGGGCGCCGACAGATACGCAGTATTTT.

This clone turned up a few times. This chain links TRBV14 with TRBJ1-1, with a weak D call TRBD1 (5 bases). V lost 1 base to trimming and J lost 4 bases, with 13 bases between them. Germline V gene data show CDR1 as SGHDN and CDR2 as FVKESK. The CDR3 sequence is 15 residues long. The CDR3 DNA reads TGTGCCAGCAGCCAAGTGGTAGGGGCTGGCACTGAAGCTTTCTTT. Translation: CASSQVVGAGTEAFF.

CDR3 in amino acids: CASSPVRGREQETQYF. For the CDR3, the DNA is TGTGCCAGCAGCCCGGTTCGGGGGAGGGAACAAGAGACCCAGTACTTC. The chain employs TRBV28 and TRBJ2-5; TRBD2 matches 7 bases. Germline V gives CDR1 MDHEN, CDR2 SYDVKM. The V segment lost 6 bases and the J segment 2 bases; nucleotides outside the gene matches: 12. CDR3 length: 16 amino acids. The full variable domain, completed using reference TRBV28 and TRBJ2-5, is DVKVTQSSRYLVKRTGEKVFLECVQDMDHENMFWYRQDPGLGLRLIYFSYDVKMKEKGDIPEGYSVSREKKERFSLILESASTNQTSMYLCASSPVRGREQETQYFGPGTRLLVL.

The CDR3, as DNA: TGTGCCAGCAGTTCCCTCTTAAACCGGGAACGTGAAGCTTTCTTT. This translates into CASSSLLNREREAFF. The rearrangement links TRBV6-2 or TRBV6-3 to TRBJ1-1; D remains unclear. Trimming cost V 4 bases and J 7 bases, with 19 bases left between them. The germline gives CDR1 MNHEY, CDR2 SVGEGT. This CDR3 has 15 amino acids.

This sequence joins TRBV29-1 and TRBJ1-6, with 8 nucleotides matching TRBD1. Per the germline V gene, CDR1 is SQVTM and CDR2 is ANQGSEA. The CDR3 runs to 13 residues. Trimming cost V 7 bases and J 8 bases; bases outside gene matches: 7. The CDR3, as DNA: TGCAGCGCCTTCCGACAGGGGTATTCACCCCTCCACTTT. It translates to CSAFRQGYSPLHF.

This chain uses TRBV27 with TRBJ1-1; D ambiguous. This CDR3 is built from 13 residues. Germline V gene sequence: CDR1 MNHEY, CDR2 SMNVEV (reference sequence). V was cut by 6 bases and J by 0 bases, with 8 bases left in between. CDR3 in amino acids: CASRQNMNTEAFF. The CDR3 DNA reads TGTGCCAGCAGACAGAACATGAACACTGAAGCTTTCTTT.

The table lists this clone with a few counts. J is TRBJ2-3 and V is TRBV6-5; 8 bases map to TRBD1. Looked up from germline, CDR1 is MNHEY and CDR2 is SVGAGI. The CDR3 spans 14 residues. Trimming took 10 bases from V and 3 from J; bases not matched to a gene: 9. Here the CDR3 reads CATLPRGLTDTQYF. The CDR3, as DNA: TGTGCCACGCTACCCAGGGGGCTGACAGATACGCAGTATTTT.

A few counts support this clone. V usage is TRBV19 and J usage is TRBJ2-5; TRBD2 aligns across 7 bases. Germline V CDR1 and CDR2: LNHDA, SQIVND (reference sequence). J was trimmed by 4 bases and V by 5 bases; bases with no gene match: 7. The CDR3 loop spans 14 amino acids. CDR3 DNA: TGTGCCAGTAGTCCACGGGGCGGGGGAGAGACCCAGTACTTC. It translates to CASSPRGGGETQYF.

The rearrangement links TRBV27 to TRBJ2-1, with 7 bases lining up with TRBD2. This CDR3 is 16 amino acids long. The V gene's germline CDR1 is MNHEY and CDR2 SMNVEV (reference sequence). Trimming cost V 0 bases and J 5 bases; bases outside gene matches: 7. The CDR3 nucleotides read TGTGCCAGCAGTTTATCGGGGTGGACTAGTCACAATGAGCAGTTCTTC. Its protein product is CASSLSGWTSHNEQFF.

In nucleotides, the CDR3 is TGTGCCAGCAGCCCCCGCGGGGGTATCTTCAATGAGCAGTTCTTC. Translated, it gives CASSPRGGIFNEQFF. The chain joins TRBV7-2 to TRBJ2-1; the match to TRBD2 covers 7 bases. The ends lost 5 bases at V and 6 bases at J; junction bases unmatched: 10. The CDR3 has 15 residues. CDR1 is SGHTA, CDR2 FQGNSA, per germline.

The V gene is TRBV18, the J gene TRBJ2-7; 12 nucleotides match TRBD1. This CDR3 comprises 13 residues. The germline CDR1 and CDR2 sequences are KGHSH and LQKENI. V shed 8 bases and J 7 bases; nucleotides not matched to a gene: 6. In nucleotides, the CDR3 is TGTGCCAGCGGGGGACAGGGGGCGCGGGAGCAGTACTTC. As protein: CASGGQGAREQYF.

The chain recombines TRBV25-1 with TRBJ1-1, with D possibly TRBD1 on 5 matching bases. The length of the CDR3 is 13 residues. CDR1 and CDR2 from the germline V gene are MGHDK and SYGVNS. Trimming shortened V by 7 bases and J by 3 bases, and 12 bases separated the two germline ends. In DNA, the CDR3 is TGTGCCAGCACCTCGTGGGGGGACACTGAAGCTTTCTTT. It specifies CASTSWGDTEAFF.

V and J are TRBV30 and TRBJ2-7; unclear D gene. Germline-derived CDR1 and CDR2 are GTSNPN and SVGIG (reference sequence). The CDR3 has 11 residues. Between the trimmed V and J ends, which lost 1 base and 2 bases, there was a span of 3 bases. CDR3 region: CAWSATYEQYF. DNA for the CDR3: TGTGCCTGGAGTGCCACCTACGAGCAGTACTTC. Using reference TRBV30 and TRBJ2-7 for the parts outside the CDR3, the full variable domain is SQTIHQWPATLVQPVGSPLSLECTVEGTSNPNLYWYRQAAGRGLQLLFYSVGIGQISSEVPQNLSASRPQDRQFILSSKKLLLSDSGFYLCAWSATYEQYFGPGTRLTVT.

The chain couples TRBV28 to TRBJ2-7, with TRBD2 matching over 8 bases. There are 15 residues in the CDR3. The V and J ends lost 5 bases and 3 bases, in that order; junction bases with no gene match: 9. Per the germline V gene, CDR1 is MDHEN and CDR2 is SYDVKM. The CDR3 coding sequence is TGTGCCAGCAGTGAAAGCACTAGCGGATTCTACGAGCAGTACTTC. Translation: CASSESTSGFYEQYF.

The V gene is TRBV10-2, the J gene TRBJ2-3; 11 bases match TRBD2. The germline V gene has CDR1 WSHSY and CDR2 SAAADI. J was trimmed by 6 bases and V by 4 bases; bases with no gene match: 6. This CDR3 contains 15 residues. Here the CDR3 reads CASSVIAGGRDTQYF. DNA of the CDR3: TGCGCCAGCAGTGTGATAGCGGGGGGGCGGGATACGCAGTATTTT.

On this clone itself: The identical CDR3 is also encoded by other nucleotide sequences in the sample. The chain is built from TRBV19 and TRBJ1-1; a weak D match, TRBD1 (5 bases). The CDR3 consists of 13 residues. Trimming stripped 3 bases from V and 1 base from J, with 6 bases between. Germline CDR1 LNHDA, CDR2 SQIVND (reference sequence). The CDR3 bases are TGTGCCAGTAGTATGACAGAGAACACTGAAGCTTTCTTT. Translation: CASSMTENTEAFF.

The chain employs TRBV27 and TRBJ1-2, with TRBD1 matching 7 bases. V shed 4 bases and J 5 bases; nucleotides not matched to a gene: 7. CDR3 size: 14 residues. The germline V gene has CDR1 MNHEY and CDR2 SMNVEV (reference sequence). In nucleotides, the CDR3 is TGTGCCAGCAGTTCCCTCGCCAGGGGGTATGGCTACACCTTC. This gives the protein CASSSLARGYGYTF.

This chain uses TRBV6-5 with TRBJ1-4; TRBD1 matches 9 bases. CDR1 and CDR2 from the germline V gene are MNHEY and SVGAGI. The V segment lost 6 bases and the J segment 7 bases; nucleotides outside the gene matches: 3. The CDR3 sequence is 13 residues long. This CDR3 is CASRDRGTEKLFF. DNA for the CDR3: TGTGCCAGCAGGGACAGGGGAACTGAAAAACTGTTTTTT.

J is TRBJ1-6 and V is TRBV7-2, with D unresolved. CDR3 length: 16 amino acids. Looked up from germline, CDR1 is SGHTA and CDR2 is FQGNSA. Between the trimmed V and J ends, which lost 1 base and 0 bases, there was a span of 7 bases. CDR3 sequence: CASSLGGSSYNSPLHF. The CDR3 DNA sequence: TGTGCCAGCAGCTTAGGAGGGTCCTCCTATAATTCACCCCTCCACTTT. The complete variable domain, with remaining parts taken from reference TRBV7-2 and TRBJ1-6, reads GAGVSQSPSNKVTEKGKDVELRCDPISGHTALYWYRQSLGQGLEFLIYFQGNSAPDKSGLPSDRFSAERTGGSVSTLTIQRTQQEDSAVYLCASSLGGSSYNSPLHFGNGTRLTVT.

The J gene is TRBJ1-1, the V gene TRBV30; D not certain. The CDR3 contains 13 residues. CDR1 is GTSNPN, CDR2 SVGIG, per germline (reference sequence). Trimming pared 3 bases from V and 2 bases from J, leaving 10 bases between. CDR3 nucleotides: TGTGCCTGGAGCCACAATCACAACACTGAAGCTTTCTTT. Translating it yields CAWSHNHNTEAFF.

This chain connects TRBV27 to TRBJ1-2, with D possibly TRBD1 on 5 matching bases. V dropped 2 bases and J dropped 5 bases, with 12 bases sitting between them. The CDR3 extends over 14 amino acids. The germline V gene encodes CDR1 MNHEY and CDR2 SMNVEV (reference sequence). The CDR3 DNA is TGTGCCAGCAGTTTAAAGGGGCTCGGGTATGGCTACACCTTC. Its protein product is CASSLKGLGYGYTF.

The V call is TRBV6-2 or TRBV6-3, the J call TRBJ2-7, with 8 bases lining up with TRBD1. The CDR3 covers 15 residues. Trimming took 6 bases from V and 2 from J; bases not matched to a gene: 9. Germline CDR1 MNHEY, CDR2 SVGEGT. This CDR3 is CASSSTRTGTYEQYF. In nucleotides, the CDR3 is TGTGCCAGCAGCTCCACAAGGACAGGGACCTACGAGCAGTACTTC.